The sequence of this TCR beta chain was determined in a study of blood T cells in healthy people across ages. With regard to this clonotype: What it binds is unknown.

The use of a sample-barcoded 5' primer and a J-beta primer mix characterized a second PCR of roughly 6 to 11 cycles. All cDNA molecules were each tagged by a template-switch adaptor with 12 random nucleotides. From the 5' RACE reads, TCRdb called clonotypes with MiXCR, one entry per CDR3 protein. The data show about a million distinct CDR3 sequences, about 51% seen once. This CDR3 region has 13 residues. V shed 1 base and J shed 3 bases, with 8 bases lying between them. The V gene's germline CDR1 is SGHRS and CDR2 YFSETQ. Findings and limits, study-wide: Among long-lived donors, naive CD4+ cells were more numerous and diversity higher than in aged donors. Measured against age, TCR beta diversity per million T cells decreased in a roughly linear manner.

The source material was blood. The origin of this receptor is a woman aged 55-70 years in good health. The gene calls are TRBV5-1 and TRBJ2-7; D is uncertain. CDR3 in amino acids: CASSLSQYYEQYF. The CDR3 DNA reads TGCGCCAGCAGCTTGTCACAGTACTACGAGCAGTACTTC.